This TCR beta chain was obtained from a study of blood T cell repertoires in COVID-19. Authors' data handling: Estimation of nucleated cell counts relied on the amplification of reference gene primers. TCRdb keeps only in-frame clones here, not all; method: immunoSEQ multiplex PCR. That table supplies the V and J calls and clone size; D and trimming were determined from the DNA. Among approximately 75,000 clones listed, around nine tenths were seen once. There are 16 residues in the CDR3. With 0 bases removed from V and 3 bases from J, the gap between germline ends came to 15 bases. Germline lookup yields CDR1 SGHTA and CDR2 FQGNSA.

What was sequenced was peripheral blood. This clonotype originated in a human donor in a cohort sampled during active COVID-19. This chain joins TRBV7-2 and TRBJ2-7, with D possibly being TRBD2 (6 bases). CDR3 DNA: TGTGCCAGCAGCTTAGCGGGGTCAGGGACTGTCTACGAGCAGTACTTC. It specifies CASSLAGSGTVYEQYF.